The 16 T cell receptor beta chains presented below share a single source sample, sequenced in a study of blood T cell repertoires in COVID-19. Clones were read by immunoSEQ multiplex PCR, and TCRdb kept only the in-frame ones, dropping some. Found here are some 67,000 clones, 85% to 90% of them singletons; the top ten hold roughly 1.2%. Sequencing used peripheral blood. These TCRs come from a woman aged 55-69 years with acute or convalescent COVID-19.

This clone has just one count. V and J are TRBV18 and TRBJ2-1; 9 bases match TRBD2. CDR1 is KGHSH, CDR2 LQKENI, per germline. The CDR3 runs 14 residues. The V gene end was trimmed by 2 bases and the J gene end by 10 bases; junction bases not matched to a gene: 6. The CDR3 loop is CASSPSVAGDEQFF. The CDR3 nucleotides are TGTGCCAGCTCACCATCGGTAGCGGGAGACGAGCAGTTCTTC.

The V call is TRBV18, the J call TRBJ1-6; 9 nucleotides line up with TRBD1. The CDR3 is made up of 14 amino acids. The germline CDR1 and CDR2 sequences are KGHSH and LQKENI. Trimming took 3 bases from V and 7 from J; bases not matched to a gene: 1. The CDR3 nucleotides read TGTGCCAGCTCACCTGGGACAGGGAATTCACCCCTCCACTTT. Its translation: CASSPGTGNSPLHF.

The rearrangement joins TRBV10-1 to TRBJ2-3, with D perhaps TRBD2 (5 bases). V lost 5 bases and J 2 bases, leaving 11 bases between the germline ends. Germline-derived CDR1 and CDR2 are WNHNN and SYGVQD (reference sequence). CDR3 length: 14 amino acids. The CDR3 loop reads CASSRERPTDTQYF. DNA of the CDR3: TGCGCCAGCAGTCGGGAAAGACCCACAGATACGCAGTATTTT.

The chain links TRBV28 to TRBJ2-5; 8 bases map to TRBD1. CDR1 is MDHEN and CDR2 is SYDVKM in the germline V gene. The CDR3 extends over 16 amino acids. Trimming removed 3 bases from V and 0 bases from J; junction bases left unmatched: 6. This CDR3 is CASSLPATGDQETQYF. For the CDR3, the DNA is TGTGCCAGCAGTTTGCCTGCGACAGGGGACCAAGAGACCCAGTACTTC.

This chain connects TRBV11-2 to TRBJ1-1; a weak D match, TRBD1 (6 bases). Germline CDR1 SGHAT, CDR2 FQNNGV. This CDR3 is built from 16 residues. Between the trimmed V and J ends, which lost 5 bases and 1 base, there was a span of 17 bases. The CDR3 region is CASSPRSSRGNTEAFF. The CDR3 nucleotides read TGTGCCAGCAGCCCCCGGTCCTCCAGGGGGAACACTGAAGCTTTCTTT.

CDR3 residues: CASSLRDRDLPYSNQPQHF. The CDR3 region has the DNA TGTGCCAGCAGCTTAAGGGACAGGGATTTACCTTATAGCAATCAGCCCCAGCATTTT. This chain uses TRBV7-6 with TRBJ1-5; 9 bases fit TRBD1. The CDR3 is 19 amino acids. V shed 2 bases, J shed 0 bases, and the junction held 11 bases outside the gene matches. Germline values: CDR1 SGHVS, CDR2 FNYEAQ.

This clone has a handful of counts. The chain has TRBV15 and TRBJ1-1; D gene ambiguous. Deletions cut 3 bases from V and 1 base from J, with 9 bases between. The length of the CDR3 is 14 residues. The germline V gene encodes CDR1 LNHNV and CDR2 YYDKDF (reference sequence). CDR3 residues: CATSSPGRNTEAFF. As DNA, the CDR3 is TGTGCCACCAGCAGTCCCGGTCGGAACACTGAAGCTTTCTTT.

This clone is a singleton in its sample. This chain joins TRBV6-6 and TRBJ1-2, with D possibly being TRBD1 (5 bases). The V end was cut by 0 bases, the J end by 8 bases, with 10 bases between. The CDR3 spans 13 residues. The germline gives CDR1 MNHNY, CDR2 SVGAGI (reference sequence). CDR3 residues: CASSYSSQGGYTF. In nucleotides, the CDR3 is TGTGCCAGCAGTTACTCTTCCCAGGGCGGCTACACCTTC.

This clone was found once. The gene calls are TRBV7-2 and TRBJ2-7; no definite D call. V was trimmed by 5 bases and J by 4 bases, leaving 18 bases between them. Germline CDR1 and CDR2: SGHTA and FQGNSA. The CDR3 sequence is 15 residues long. The CDR3 spells CASSLSPSTSYEQYV. CDR3 coding DNA: TGTGCCAGCAGCCTCTCGCCGAGCACCTCTTACGAGCAGTACGTC.

The chain employs TRBV12-3 or TRBV12-4 and TRBJ2-7, with 7 bases aligning to TRBD2. The CDR3 is 12 amino acids. The V segment lost 6 bases and the J segment 4 bases; nucleotides outside the gene matches: 3. CDR3 DNA: TGTGCCAGCAGCAGGGAGGGATACGAGCAGTACGTC. It yields the protein CASSREGYEQYV.

The chain links TRBV2 to TRBJ2-1, with a possible D match to TRBD2 (6 bases). Germline CDR1 SNHLY, CDR2 FYNNEI. The CDR3 consists of 14 residues. The V and J ends lost 8 bases and 0 bases respectively, with 11 bases between them. Here the CDR3 DNA reads TGTGCCAGCGCCCAGACTAGCTCCTACAATGAGCAGTTCTTC. Its translation: CASAQTSSYNEQFF.

This sequence joins TRBV7-8 and TRBJ1-1; a weak D match, TRBD1 (5 bases). This CDR3 has 17 amino acids. Germline CDR1 reads SGHVS; CDR2 reads FQNEAQ. Trimming left V 2 bases short and J 6 bases short, with 22 bases between. CDR3 nucleotide sequence: TGTGCCAGCAGCTTAAACCCGCCCTACAGGCGGGGGGCTGAAGCTTTCTTT. It yields the protein CASSLNPPYRRGAEAFF.

CDR3 bases: TGTGCCAGCGTAACGTCGGGAGGGAAGAAATATCAGCCCCAGCATTTT. Translated, it gives CASVTSGGKKYQPQHF. The rearrangement joins TRBV28 to TRBJ1-5; D is ambiguous. The CDR3 covers 16 residues. Trimming removed 8 bases at V and 5 bases at J, with 22 bases between. Germline lookup yields CDR1 MDHEN and CDR2 SYDVKM.

This chain's CDR3 is CASSLAEATGELFF. The DNA of the CDR3 is TGCGCCAGCAGCTTGGCCGAGGCCACCGGGGAGCTGTTTTTT. The genes are TRBV5-1 and TRBJ2-2; unclear D gene. Germline V gene lookup returns CDR1 SGHRS and CDR2 YFSETQ. V lost 0 bases, J lost 4 bases, and 7 bases lay in between. CDR3 length equals 14 residues.

The table lists this clone with a count of one. The CDR3 loop is CASSPQGSGGYTF. The CDR3 nucleotides read TGTGCCAGCAGCCCACAGGGGTCGGGAGGCTACACCTTC. V gene TRBV7-2 combines with J gene TRBJ1-2; TRBD1 matches 7 bases. The CDR3 contains 13 residues. V lost 5 bases, J lost 8 bases, and 8 bases stayed unmatched. Looked up from germline, CDR1 is SGHTA and CDR2 is FQGNSA.

The genes are TRBV19 and TRBJ1-2, with 7 bases aligning to TRBD1. V lost 4 bases to trimming and J lost 3 bases; unmatched junction nucleotides: 2. The CDR3 covers 13 residues. Germline V gene sequence: CDR1 LNHDA, CDR2 SQIVND (reference sequence). The CDR3, as DNA: TGTGCCAGTAGTAAGGACAGGTACTATGGCTACACCTTC. The encoded protein is CASSKDRYYGYTF.